This T cell receptor beta chain is drawn from a study of identical twins. V was shortened by 6 bases and J by 0 bases, with 8 bases between the two germline ends. Germline V gene lookup returns CDR1 DFQATT and CDR2 SNEGSKA (reference sequence). The CDR3 length is 12 residues. The table lists this clonotype with many counts. The antigen remains undetermined. TCRdb processed the 5' RACE reads anew with MiXCR; each CDR3 protein has one entry. Of approximately 300,000 distinct CDR3 sequences in the sample, roughly 9.7% were seen once. Study results and limitations: Rather than following the same donors, the conclusions depended on cross-sectional statistical analysis. For out-of-frame alpha sequences shared by twins, low generation probability was in excess.

The same specimen was also included in a second study, on yellow fever vaccine responses in identical twins.

What was sequenced was CD8+ T cells sorted from blood. The TCR originated in a woman between 18 and 29 years old in good health. The chain employs TRBV20-1 and TRBJ1-1; no clear D gene. The CDR3 DNA reads as TGCAGTGCCTCCGGGGTGAACACTGAAGCTTTCTTT. It codes for CSASGVNTEAFF.